This T cell receptor beta chain was sequenced for a study of OX40 agonist ivuxolimab in advanced cancers. Some background on the complete study: Ivuxolimab was an agonistic, fully human IgG2 monoclonal antibody directed against OX40 (CD134), a costimulatory receptor. Intravenous ivuxolimab was administered to patients every 2 weeks at six dose levels: 0.01, 0.1, 0.3, 1.5, 3 and 10 mg/kg. Of the roughly 52 dose-escalation patients, hepatocellular carcinoma was present in roughly 19, melanoma in around 15, renal cell carcinoma in 9 and head and neck cancer in 9. A male proportion of 70% to 90% and a mean age of 60 years, ranging from roughly 23 to 85, were recorded for the dose-escalation cohort. Prior anti-PD-1, anti-PD-L1 or anti-CTLA-4 therapy was permitted, and about 40% of dose-escalation patients had received checkpoint inhibitors. Three dose-escalation patients achieved partial responses, one with hepatocellular carcinoma and two with cutaneous melanoma. Peripheral TCRbeta sequencing was intended to test whether TCR sequence diversity was altered and clonal T-cell expansion was caused by ivuxolimab. The paper reports the monotherapy dose-escalation portion (N = 52 patients) of the phase I ivuxolimab trial.

With respect to this clone: There is no known antigen for this receptor. No qualities accompany the bases; no much larger clone lies one base away.

Study-level results and caveats: Low levels of normalized T-cell clonal expansion were also seen in some nonresponding patients. Antigen specificity was not determined for the clonally expanded peripheral T cells. Clonal expansion of both CD4+ and CD8+ blood T cells was observed from baseline to week 6 at doses 0.1 to 3.0 mg/kg. After ivuxolimab, more expanded clones were found on average in CD8+ T cells than in CD4+ T cells. In the 0.1-3.0 mg/kg groups, partial responders had among the lowest normalized peripheral clonal expansion, particularly in CD8+ T cells.

Patients with a history of autoimmune disease or receiving systemic immunosuppression were excluded from the trial. Peripheral blood for TCR sequencing was collected from all dose cohorts at baseline, on cycle 4 day 1, and on cycle 7 day 1. Samples were obtained from an open-label, multicenter, first-in-human phase I dose-escalation trial of ivuxolimab. Adults with locally advanced or metastatic melanoma, renal cell, hepatocellular, or head and neck squamous cell carcinoma were enrolled in the trial. Before TCR sequencing, CD4+ T cells and CD8+ T cells were sorted from peripheral blood as separate populations. To sequence the TCRbeta CDR3 region, genomic DNA was isolated from the sorted cells. The immunoSEQ Assay was used to sequence the TCRbeta CDR3 regions. What TCRdb holds here is the immuneACCESS table cut down to in-frame rearrangements. Part of the clones is not present; checked against another copy, under half of the missing clones reflect an unresolved V gene, and the others are unexplained. The table for this sample lists some 68,000 clones; roughly nine tenths of them were counted only once. The biggest ten clones account for roughly a tenth of the sample.

Inclusive of the bounding cysteine and phenylalanine, the CDR3 is 13 residues long. Left in the record is the CDR3 DNA by itself, 39 bases read in frame from the first base. CDR1 and CDR2 were assigned from the germline V gene as SGHRS and YFSETQ. The V and J ends are trimmed by 0 bases and 6 bases, leaving 6 bases between them. This specimen consisted of CD4+ or CD8+ T cells sorted from blood, obtained in a trial of the OX40 agonist ivuxolimab. The receptor's source is an adult with an advanced solid tumor such as melanoma, head and neck, liver or kidney cancer. Rearrangement joined TRBV5-1 to TRBJ2-2; confidence is insufficient to name the D gene. The CDR3 is CASSLEGPGELFF. The nucleotide sequence is TGCGCCAGCAGCTTGGAAGGGCCCGGGGAGCTGTTTTTT. The entire variable domain, with the stretches around the CDR3 drawn from the reference TRBV5-1 and TRBJ2-2 proteins, is KAGVTQTPRYLIKTRGQQVTLSCSPISGHRSVSWYQQTPGQGLQFLFEYFSETQRNKGNFPGRFSGRQFSNSRSEMNVSTLELGDSALYLCASSLEGPGELFFGEGSRLTVL.